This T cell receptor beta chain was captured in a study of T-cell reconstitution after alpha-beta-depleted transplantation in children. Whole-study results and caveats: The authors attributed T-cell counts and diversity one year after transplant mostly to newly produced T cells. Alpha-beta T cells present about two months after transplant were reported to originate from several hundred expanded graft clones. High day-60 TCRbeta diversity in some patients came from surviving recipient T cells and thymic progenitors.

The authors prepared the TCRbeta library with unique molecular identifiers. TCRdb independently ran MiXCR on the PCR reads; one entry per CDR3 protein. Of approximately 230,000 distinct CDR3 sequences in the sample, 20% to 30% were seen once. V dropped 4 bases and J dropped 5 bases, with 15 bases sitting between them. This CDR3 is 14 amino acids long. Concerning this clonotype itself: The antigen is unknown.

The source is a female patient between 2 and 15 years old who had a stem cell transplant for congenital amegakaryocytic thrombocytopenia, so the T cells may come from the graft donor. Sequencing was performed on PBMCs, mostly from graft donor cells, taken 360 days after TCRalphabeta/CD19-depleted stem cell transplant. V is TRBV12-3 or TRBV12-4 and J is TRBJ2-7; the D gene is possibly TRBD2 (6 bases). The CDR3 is CASSSGTPADEQYF. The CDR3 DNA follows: TGTGCCAGCAGTTCCGGGACTCCCGCGGACGAGCAGTACTTC.